The 25 T cell receptor beta chains given below trace back to one sample, sequenced in a study of T-cell memory formation after mild COVID-19. TCRdb independently ran MiXCR on the 5' RACE reads; one entry per CDR3 protein. This sample has hundreds of thousands of distinct CDR3 sequences; more than 15% occur once, and the top ten carry about 22%. The sequencing input was PBMCs or a T cell subset sorted from them (not recorded which). The source of these receptors is a young man who had mild COVID-19 (a few samples of this study predate the infection). Cell type and time point are not known.

The J gene is TRBJ2-3, the V gene TRBV25-1; D unresolved. This CDR3 is 14 amino acids long. Trimming shortened V by 2 bases and J by 3 bases, and 9 bases separated the two germline ends. Germline CDR1 MGHDK, CDR2 SYGVNS. The CDR3 DNA sequence: TGTGCCAGCAGTGAAGGTTCGCCGACAGATACGCAGTATTTT. This codes for CASSEGSPTDTQYF.

This sequence joins TRBV20-1 and TRBJ2-7; TRBD2 matches 7 bases. The CDR3 has 13 residues. With 5 bases clipped from V and 2 bases from J, the junction kept 6 bases outside the gene matches. The germline V gene has CDR1 DFQATT and CDR2 SNEGSKA (reference sequence). This CDR3 is CSARDRGAYEQYV. The CDR3 coding sequence is TGCAGTGCTCGCGACCGGGGGGCCTACGAGCAGTACGTC.

The genes are TRBV6-1 and TRBJ1-5; TRBD1 might be the D (5 bases). V lost 4 bases to trimming and J lost 4 bases, with 11 bases between them. Germline V gives CDR1 MNHNS, CDR2 SASEGT. This CDR3 is built from 14 residues. CDR3 sequence (DNA): TGTGCCAGCAGTGGGGGGTTCTCTAATCAGCCCCAGCATTTT. As protein: CASSGGFSNQPQHF.

This clonotype came up a few times. The chain uses TRBV10-3 and TRBJ1-2; D gene uncertain. This CDR3 comprises 15 residues. Germline-derived CDR1 and CDR2 are ENHRY and SYGVKD. The germline V and J ends were trimmed by 0 bases and 0 bases, with 8 bases remaining between them. CDR3 nucleotide sequence: TGTGCCATCAGTGAGTCGTTAGGGACTAACTATGGCTACACCTTC. Protein: CAISESLGTNYGYTF.

This clonotype was seen more than once but under ten times. The V call is TRBV5-1, the J call TRBJ2-3; the match to TRBD2 covers 7 bases. From germline, CDR1 is SGHRS and CDR2 YFSETQ. J gave up 2 bases and V 4 bases, and 7 bases lay outside the gene matches. The CDR3 loop spans 15 amino acids. Written as DNA, the CDR3 is TGCGCCAGCAGCCTGAGCGGGGAATACACAGATACGCAGTATTTT. Its protein product is CASSLSGEYTDTQYF.

The rearrangement links TRBV12-3 or TRBV12-4 to TRBJ1-5; 12 nucleotides align to TRBD1. CDR3 size: 14 residues. The ends lost 5 bases at V and 9 bases at J; junction bases unmatched: 5. In DNA, the CDR3 is TGTGCCAGCAGTCGAGGGACAGGGGGCTTGCCCCAGCATTTT. It translates to CASSRGTGGLPQHF.

This clonotype was seen only a few times. The chain combines TRBV4-3 with TRBJ2-7; the D gene is possibly TRBD2 (5 bases). The V gene lost 0 bases and the J gene lost 0 bases, with 9 bases spanning the gap. The CDR3 length is 15 residues. Germline V gene data show CDR1 as LGHNA and CDR2 as YSLEER. CDR3 nucleotides: TGCGCCAGCAGCCAAGAGAGGGAAGTCTCCTACGAGCAGTACTTC. Protein: CASSQEREVSYEQYF.

This clonotype was seen only a few times. The chain uses TRBV24-1 and TRBJ1-2; D uncertain. The germline V gene encodes CDR1 KGHDR and CDR2 SFDVKD. CDR3 length: 15 residues. Trimming stripped 4 bases from V and 8 bases from J, with 19 bases between. The CDR3 region has the DNA TGTGCCACCAGTGACCCCCGGGGAAAAGTGGGGGGCTACACCTTC. This sequence encodes CATSDPRGKVGGYTF.

This clonotype has ten or more counts. This chain joins TRBV12-3 or TRBV12-4 and TRBJ2-4, with D perhaps TRBD2 (6 bases). The CDR3 is 16 residues long. V was cut by 3 bases and J by 0 bases, with 12 bases left in between. CDR3 nucleotide sequence: TGTGCCAGCAGTTTCGAGTGGGGGGTAGCCAAAAACATTCAGTACTTC. Translated, it gives CASSFEWGVAKNIQYF.

This clonotype was seen many times. The chain uses TRBV6-2 or TRBV6-3 and TRBJ2-1; 9 bases match TRBD2. CDR3 size: 13 residues. V was pared by 8 bases and J by 4 bases, with 3 bases of the junction left unmatched. CDR1 is MNHEY and CDR2 is SVGEGT in the germline V gene. The CDR3 sequence is CASCSGGYNEQFF. In nucleotides, the CDR3 is TGTGCCAGCTGTAGCGGGGGTTACAATGAGCAGTTCTTC.

CDR3 in amino acids: CASSPDRMEAFF. CDR3 DNA sequence: TGCGCCAGCAGCCCCGACAGGATGGAGGCTTTCTTT. This chain links TRBV4-1 with TRBJ1-1, with D maybe TRBD1 (6 bases). The CDR3 sequence is 12 residues long. The germline V gene encodes CDR1 MGHRA and CDR2 YSYEKL. The V end was cut by 4 bases, the J end by 11 bases, with 14 bases between.

The chain links TRBV4-2 to TRBJ2-3, with a possible D match to TRBD2 (5 bases). Trimming stripped 4 bases from V and 1 base from J, with 12 bases between. From germline, CDR1 is LGHNA and CDR2 YNFKEQ. CDR3 length: 15 residues. The CDR3 DNA sequence: TGTGCCAGCAGCCGACGGGAATCTGGCACAGATACGCAGTATTTT. It is translated as CASSRRESGTDTQYF.

This clonotype has more than one count but fewer than ten. The chain links TRBV4-1 to TRBJ2-5, with D perhaps TRBD2 (5 bases). The CDR3 sequence is 16 residues long. Germline loops: CDR1 MGHRA, CDR2 YSYEKL. With 4 bases removed from V and 4 bases from J, the gap between germline ends came to 19 bases. CDR3 bases: TGCGCCAGCAGCCGGAACGGAGACGGGGTCCGAGAGACCCAGTACTTC. Its protein product is CASSRNGDGVRETQYF.

The chain combines TRBV4-1 with TRBJ2-1, with a weak D call TRBD1 (5 bases). Trimming cost V 4 bases and J 8 bases, with 15 bases left between them. Germline V gives CDR1 MGHRA, CDR2 YSYEKL. The CDR3 covers 14 residues. The CDR3 sequence is CASSPTWGRDEQFF. In DNA, the CDR3 is TGCGCCAGCAGCCCCACTTGGGGCCGGGATGAGCAGTTCTTC.

The chain couples TRBV10-3 to TRBJ2-5; 10 bases map to TRBD2. Germline V CDR1 and CDR2: ENHRY, SYGVKD. The CDR3 extends over 17 amino acids. V was pared by 3 bases and J by 2 bases, with 9 bases of the junction left unmatched. DNA of the CDR3: TGTGCCATCAGTGATGGTGTAGCGGGGGGCTTACAAGAGACCCAGTACTTC. Its protein is CAISDGVAGGLQETQYF.

This clonotype was seen at least ten times. V gene TRBV24-1 combines with J gene TRBJ2-2; D is undetermined. The V gene lost 4 bases and the J gene lost 1 base, with 15 bases spanning the gap. This CDR3 has 17 amino acids. CDR1 and CDR2 from the germline V gene are KGHDR and SFDVKD. The CDR3 coding sequence is TGTGCCACCAGTGACTCTGGGTGGCTTAGGAACACCGGGGAGCTGTTTTTT. This sequence encodes CATSDSGWLRNTGELFF.

The chain carries TRBV5-1 and TRBJ2-6, with D hard to call. The ends were cut back, 4 bases at V and 0 bases at J, with 14 bases in the middle. CDR1 SGHRS and CDR2 YFSETQ come from the germline V gene. The CDR3 contains 17 residues. The DNA of the CDR3 is TGCGCCAGCAGCCCGGACGCACGGATCTCTGGGGCCAACGTCCTGACTTTC. Amino acids: CASSPDARISGANVLTF.

This clonotype has a handful of counts. The chain employs TRBV7-2 and TRBJ2-3; TRBD1 matches at 7 bases. Trimming at V came to 8 bases and at J to 4 bases, leaving 9 bases not matched to a gene. The CDR3 spans 14 residues. In germline, CDR1 is SGHTA, CDR2 FQGNSA. CDR3 DNA: TGTGCCAGCCTAGACAGGGTCGGCGCAGATACGCAGTATTTT. This gives the protein CASLDRVGADTQYF.

This clonotype has more than one count but fewer than ten. This sequence joins TRBV21-1 and TRBJ1-2; TRBD1 is the table's D call, not checked against the DNA. TRBV21-1 is a pseudogene. The CDR3 length is 15 residues. The CDR3 DNA reads TGTGCCAGCAGCCCTGGAGGTCAGGGTGACTATGGCTACACCTTC. The encoded protein is CASSPGGQGDYGYTF.

The chain carries TRBV27 and TRBJ1-6; D might be TRBD1 (5 bases). The CDR3 is made up of 15 amino acids. Germline loops: CDR1 MNHEY, CDR2 SMNVEV (reference sequence). Trimming removed 3 bases from V and 6 bases from J, with 12 bases in between. The CDR3 sequence: CASSFGGLLNSPLHF. The CDR3, as DNA: TGTGCCAGCAGTTTCGGGGGACTGCTTAATTCACCCCTCCACTTT.

This rearrangement joins TRBV27 to TRBJ2-1; tentatively, D is TRBD2 (7 bases). V lost 2 bases to trimming and J lost 13 bases, with 15 bases between them. Looked up from germline, CDR1 is MNHEY and CDR2 is SMNVEV (reference sequence). CDR3 length: 13 residues. The CDR3 DNA reads as TGTGCCAGCAGTTTAAACGGGGGGCGATTACAGTTCTTC. This translates into CASSLNGGRLQFF.

CDR3 DNA sequence: TGCAGTGCTAGTATTGGGCGGAACAATCAGCCCCAGCATTTT. Translation gives CSASIGRNNQPQHF. V and J are TRBV20-1 and TRBJ1-5; no firm D call. The CDR3 sequence is 14 residues long. V was trimmed by 3 bases and J by 3 bases, leaving 12 bases between them. The germline V gene has CDR1 DFQATT and CDR2 SNEGSKA (reference sequence).

The chain is built from TRBV4-2 and TRBJ2-5; possibly TRBD1 or TRBD2 for D (6 bases each). The CDR3 runs 14 residues. V was cut by 4 bases and J by 5 bases, with 14 bases left in between. Germline CDR1 is LGHNA and CDR2 is YNFKEQ. The CDR3 spells CASSLEGGYETQYF. The CDR3 bases are TGTGCCAGCAGCCTGGAGGGGGGCTACGAGACCCAGTACTTC.

J is TRBJ2-7 and V is TRBV11-3; D may be TRBD1 or TRBD2 (5 bases each). V dropped 11 bases and J dropped 7 bases, with 24 bases sitting between them. The germline V gene has CDR1 SGHNT and CDR2 YENEEA. CDR3 size: 14 residues. Here the CDR3 reads CAGHELEVTWEQYV. The CDR3 region has the DNA TGTGCCGGACACGAACTGGAGGTCACTTGGGAGCAGTACGTC.

This clonotype was seen only a few times. The chain links TRBV20-1 to TRBJ2-1, with 9 bases identical to TRBD2. Germline CDR1 and CDR2: DFQATT and SNEGSKA (reference sequence). V shed 5 bases and J 0 bases; nucleotides not matched to a gene: 5. The CDR3 is 15 residues long. The CDR3 spells CSASSGESSYNEQFF. CDR3 coding DNA: TGCAGTGCTTCTAGCGGGGAAAGCTCCTACAATGAGCAGTTCTTC.